This section outlines one TCR beta chain sequence together with its context. Sequencing used immunoSEQ multiplex PCR; TCRdb keeps in-frame clones, though not all of them. Here the sample spans tens of thousands of clones, 88% being singletons. This entry comes from a study of blood T cell repertoires in COVID-19. CDR3 length equals 15 residues. CDR1 and CDR2 (germline): PRHDT, FYEKMQ (reference sequence). The V end was cut by 4 bases, the J end by 0 bases, with 12 bases between. Sequenced: peripheral blood. This receptor was identified in a woman between 65 and 79 years old with active COVID-19. J is TRBJ1-1 and V is TRBV13; D perhaps matches TRBD1 (5 bases). CDR3 bases: TGTGCCAGCAGCTCTCGACAGATTATGAACACTGAAGCTTTCTTT. It yields the protein CASSSRQIMNTEAFF.